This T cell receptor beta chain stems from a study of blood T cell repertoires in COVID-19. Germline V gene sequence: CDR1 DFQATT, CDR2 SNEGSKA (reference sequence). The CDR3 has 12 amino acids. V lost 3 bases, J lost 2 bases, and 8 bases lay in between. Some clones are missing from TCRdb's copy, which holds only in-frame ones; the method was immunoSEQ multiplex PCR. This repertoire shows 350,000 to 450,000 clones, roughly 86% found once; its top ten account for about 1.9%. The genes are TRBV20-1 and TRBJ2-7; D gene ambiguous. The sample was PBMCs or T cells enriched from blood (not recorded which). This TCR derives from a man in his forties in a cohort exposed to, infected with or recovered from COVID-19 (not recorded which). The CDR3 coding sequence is TGCAGTGCTAGTACTCCTACCTACGAGCAGTACTTC. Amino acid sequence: CSASTPTYEQYF.